This T cell receptor (beta chain) was sequenced for a study of cytomegalovirus exposure and HLA in healthy donors. Amplification used 60 Vbeta primers and 13 Jbeta primers. Measured with immunoSEQ multiplex PCR; TCRdb has only the in-frame clones, and not every one. There are some 110,000 clones in the sample; more than 65% occur only once, and 5% to 7% lies in the top ten. In the case of this clone: Its specificity is not known.

General observations from the study: The classifier reportedly diagnosed cytomegalovirus status with high sensitivity and specificity.

Samples came from healthy bone marrow donors. Sequenced sample: PBMCs. This TCR derives from a woman aged 45 to 65 in good health and CMV-seropositive.

CDR3 DNA: TGTGCCAGCAGCGACCGCGGGGGGGACATTCAGTACTTC. Translated: CASSDRGGDIQYF. V is TRBV7-9 and J is TRBJ2-4; TRBD2 matches at 9 bases. The germline CDR1 and CDR2 sequences are SEHNR and FQNEAQ (reference sequence). V gave up 5 bases and J gave up 8 bases; unmatched junction bases: 4. The CDR3 is made up of 13 amino acids.